These 18 T cell receptor beta chains share one sample of origin, sequenced in a study of shared T cell receptors in the human thymus (dated by TCRdb to the early 2020s). Library construction relied on the immunoSEQ multiplex PCR assay. TCRdb's version of the immuneACCESS table is confined to in-frame rearrangements and falls short of the full clone set. An unresolved V gene accounts for under half of the shortfall where checked; the remainder is of unknown origin. The sample has hundreds of thousands of clones on record, approximately 87% of them singletons. Roughly 0.0094% of the sample is in the top ten clones. The sample was also reused in another study, on human thymus T cells.

Material: thymocytes. These receptors came from a boy under two years old with a congenital heart defect. Donor details come from another sample of the same person, matched by shared clones.

This clone showed up just once. The chain is built from TRBV27 and TRBJ2-5; D gene unclear. The J call is doubtful: the DNA matches TRBJ2-7 better. There are 17 residues in the CDR3. CDR1 and CDR2 from the germline V gene are MNHEY and SMNVEV (reference sequence). Here the CDR3 DNA reads TGTGCCAGCAGTTCCCTGAGTTTTGATATTCCCTCCTACGAGCAGTACTTC. Translation gives CASSSLSFDIPSYEQYF.

This chain connects TRBV2 to TRBJ1-1; D remains ambiguous. The CDR3 is 16 residues long. Germline CDR1 is SNHLY and CDR2 is FYNNEI. V was pared by 2 bases and J by 3 bases, with 16 bases between. Here the CDR3 DNA reads TGTGCCAGCAGTGAAAGCTCGCCCGGGGTTGACACTGAAGCTTTCTTT. Its protein is CASSESSPGVDTEAFF.

The genes are TRBV6-1 and TRBJ2-7; TRBD1 aligns across 9 bases. Germline loops: CDR1 MNHNS, CDR2 SASEGT. V dropped 7 bases and J dropped 3; count of bases not matched to a gene: 10. The CDR3 contains 15 residues. CDR3 protein: CASTMTGGEGYEQYF. As DNA, the CDR3 is TGTGCCAGCACCATGACAGGGGGGGAGGGCTACGAGCAGTACTTC.

This chain links TRBV7-2 with TRBJ2-7; 8 nucleotides align to TRBD2. Per the germline V gene, CDR1 is SGHTA and CDR2 is FQGNSA. The CDR3 length is 18 residues. Unmatched junction bases numbered 11, after V lost 1 base and J lost 0 bases. The CDR3 DNA sequence: TGTGCCAGCAGCTTAGGGGGCGGGGGGACCCCCAGCTCCTACGAGCAGTACTTC. Translating gives CASSLGGGGTPSSYEQYF.

The chain uses TRBV5-6 and TRBJ1-2, with unresolved D. The CDR3 is 15 residues long. V lost 2 bases, J lost 3 bases, and 14 bases lay in between. The V gene's germline CDR1 is SGHDT and CDR2 YYEEEE. In nucleotides, the CDR3 is TGTGCCAGCAGCTTTTCAAAGAGAACCGACTATGGCTACACCTTC. It is translated as CASSFSKRTDYGYTF.

The rearrangement links TRBV4-1 to TRBJ2-3; 8 nucleotides match TRBD2. CDR1 and CDR2 (germline): MGHRA, YSYEKL. The V segment lost 5 bases and the J segment 2 bases; nucleotides outside the gene matches: 12. This CDR3 region has 17 residues. This CDR3 is CASSFRGGSGPTDTQYF. The CDR3 DNA follows: TGCGCCAGCAGCTTCCGGGGGGGGTCAGGTCCCACAGATACGCAGTATTTT.

This clone was detected once. V gene TRBV5-1 combines with J gene TRBJ1-1; D gene ambiguous. The CDR3 runs to 15 residues. V dropped 3 bases and J dropped 1 base, with 13 bases sitting between them. Germline V gives CDR1 SGHRS, CDR2 YFSETQ. As DNA, the CDR3 is TGCGCCAGCAGCTGTGCTGACACTCAGAACACTGAAGCTTTCTTT. It translates to CASSCADTQNTEAFF.

The chain couples TRBV11-2 to TRBJ1-5, with 10 bases identical to TRBD1. CDR3 length: 14 amino acids. V shed 5 bases and J 7 bases; nucleotides not matched to a gene: 5. CDR1 SGHAT and CDR2 FQNNGV come from the germline V gene. CDR3 sequence (DNA): TGTGCCAGCAGCCGAGGACAGGGGGGGCAGCCCCAGCATTTT. This translates into CASSRGQGGQPQHF.

The rearrangement joins TRBV7-9 to TRBJ1-5; D is perhaps TRBD1 (6 bases). In germline, CDR1 is SEHNR, CDR2 FQNEAQ (reference sequence). This CDR3 region has 17 residues. The V and J ends lost 1 base and 0 bases respectively, with 13 bases between them. The CDR3 here is CASSLGRTDNSNQPQHF. The CDR3 DNA reads TGTGCCAGCAGCTTAGGGAGGACAGACAATAGCAATCAGCCCCAGCATTTT.

The genes are TRBV30 and TRBJ1-4; TRBD1 agrees at 7 bases. CDR3 length: 16 residues. Losses at the gene ends were 1 base for V and 8 bases for J; bases not matched to a gene: 13. Per the germline V gene, CDR1 is GTSNPN and CDR2 is SVGIG (reference sequence). CDR3 nucleotides: TGTGCCTGGAGTGGTGGGGCACACAGGGGACGAGAAAAACTGTTTTTT. It encodes CAWSGGAHRGREKLFF.

The CDR3 DNA reads as TGTGCCAGCAGTTTATTGGGGCAGTACGAGCAGTACTTC. Protein sequence: CASSLLGQYEQYF. The chain uses TRBV28 and TRBJ2-7; tentative D call: TRBD1 (5 bases). V lost 1 base, J lost 4 bases, and 8 bases lay in between. The CDR3 spans 13 residues. Per the germline V gene, CDR1 is MDHEN and CDR2 is SYDVKM.

The chain uses TRBV5-1 and TRBJ2-1; TRBD1 might be the D (5 bases). The CDR3 is 13 amino acids. Germline CDR1 is SGHRS and CDR2 is YFSETQ. The V and J ends lost 4 bases and 5 bases respectively, with 10 bases between them. CDR3 amino acids: CASSKGQNNEQFF. The DNA of the CDR3 is TGCGCCAGCAGCAAAGGACAAAACAATGAGCAGTTCTTC.

This rearrangement joins TRBV5-4 to TRBJ1-1; D unresolved. The CDR3 sequence is 13 residues long. V lost 0 bases and J 3 bases, leaving 6 bases between the germline ends. The germline gives CDR1 SGHNT, CDR2 YYREEE (reference sequence). This CDR3 reads CASSLAVYTEAFF. CDR3 in DNA: TGTGCCAGCAGCTTGGCCGTGTACACTGAAGCTTTCTTT. The variable domain in full, with the rest retrieved from reference TRBV5-4 and TRBJ1-1, is ETGVTQSPTHLIKTRGQQVTLRCSSQSGHNTVSWYQQALGQGPQFIFQYYREEENGRGNFPPRFSGLQFPNYSSELNVNALELDDSALYLCASSLAVYTEAFFGQGTRLTVV.

The chain recombines TRBV28 with TRBJ1-2; 12 bases fit TRBD1. The junction had 8 bases not matched to a gene; V was cut back by 11 bases and J by 4 bases. Germline CDR1 is MDHEN and CDR2 is SYDVKM. The CDR3 runs to 14 residues. CDR3 DNA sequence: TGTGCCGGCTCCGGGACAGGGGGCTCCTATGGCTACACCTTC. Amino acids: CAGSGTGGSYGYTF.

The V gene is TRBV10-1, the J gene TRBJ2-7, with D maybe TRBD1 (5 bases). The V gene's germline CDR1 is WNHNN and CDR2 SYGVQD (reference sequence). The CDR3 sequence is 13 residues long. V was clipped by 3 bases and J by 6 bases, with 12 bases between them. The CDR3 here is CASSDRSDSEQYF. The CDR3 nucleotides are TGCGCCAGCAGTGATAGGTCCGACAGCGAGCAGTACTTC.

V usage is TRBV7-9 and J usage is TRBJ2-2; 8 bases line up with TRBD1. This CDR3 contains 14 residues. V dropped 8 bases and J dropped 7; count of bases not matched to a gene: 9. Looked up from germline, CDR1 is SEHNR and CDR2 is FQNEAQ (reference sequence). CDR3 in DNA: TGTGCCAGCCCGGGGCAGGGGGCGATCGGGGAGCTGTTTTTT. It yields the protein CASPGQGAIGELFF.

This chain connects TRBV10-3 to TRBJ1-3; a weak D match, TRBD1 (6 bases). This CDR3 has 16 residues. With 4 bases removed from V and 0 bases from J, the gap between germline ends came to 13 bases. The germline CDR1 and CDR2 sequences are ENHRY and SYGVKD. CDR3 coding DNA: TGTGCCATCAGTGGGCCTCAGGGGAGCTCTGGAAACACCATATATTTT. Residues: CAISGPQGSSGNTIYF.

This clone has just one count. Other DNA sequences of this sample code for an identical CDR3. The chain combines TRBV9 with TRBJ2-5; 10 bases map to TRBD2. The length of the CDR3 is 15 residues. J gave up 1 base and V 0 bases, and 0 bases lay outside the gene matches. Germline CDR1 is SGDLS and CDR2 is YYNGEE. CDR3 sequence reads: CASSVGTSGQETQYF. CDR3 DNA sequence: TGTGCCAGCAGCGTAGGGACTAGCGGCCAAGAGACCCAGTACTTC.